A single sample gave rise to the 10 T cell receptor beta chains below, sequenced in a study of PD-L1 blockade in urothelial cancer. The time point is: pretreatment peripheral blood. Method: immunoSEQ multiplex PCR; TCRdb's copy keeps in-frame clones and lacks some. The sample consists of under 50,000 clones, 75% to 90% of them appearing once. Sequencing used PBMCs, obtained around atezolizumab (anti-PD-L1) treatment. These receptor sequences come from a man aged 50 or older with urothelial cancer.

For this clone: Germline is not matched at one junction end, which may reflect a read error. The V and J genes are TRBV5-1 and TRBJ1-2; a possible D gene is TRBD1 (5 bases). The CDR3 length is 13 residues. Germline V lookup: CDR1 SGHRS, CDR2 YFSETQ. CDR3 nucleotide sequence: TGCGCCAGCAGTTTGGGGGGGGACCTTGGCTACACCTTC. This encodes CASSLGGDLGYTF.

In its sample, this clone was seen a few times. The rearrangement uses TRBV11-2 and TRBJ2-1; no firm D call. Germline CDR1 is SGHAT and CDR2 is FQNNGV. V lost 7 bases, J lost 7 bases, and 11 bases lay in between. The CDR3 has 12 amino acids. The CDR3 DNA sequence: TGTGCCAGCACCCTAACTCGGAATGAGCAGTTCTTC. Translated: CASTLTRNEQFF.

This clone was seen once. CDR3 nucleotides: TGTGCCAGCAGTCAACCTGGACAGGGTGTCACAGATACGCAGTATTTT. Translating gives CASSQPGQGVTDTQYF. This chain connects TRBV7-8 to TRBJ2-3; 8 bases fit TRBD1. The CDR3 consists of 16 residues. V was clipped by 6 bases and J by 2 bases; unmatched bases: 10. The V gene's germline CDR1 is SGHVS and CDR2 FQNEAQ.

This clone was recorded only once. This chain links TRBV2 with TRBJ2-1; D perhaps matches TRBD2 (5 bases). The CDR3 has 15 amino acids. V lost 7 bases, J lost 6 bases, and 19 bases lay in between. Germline-derived CDR1 and CDR2 are SNHLY and FYNNEI. CDR3 protein: CASTPEVLLPNEQFF. The CDR3, as DNA: TGTGCCAGCACCCCGGAGGTATTATTGCCCAATGAGCAGTTCTTC.

This clone was seen only a few times. The rearrangement joins TRBV9 to TRBJ1-2; D is unresolved. The CDR3 is 14 amino acids. Trimming removed 3 bases from V and 7 bases from J, with 16 bases in between. Germline V gene sequence: CDR1 SGDLS, CDR2 YYNGEE. The CDR3 sequence is CASSGSQSRVGYTF. DNA for the CDR3: TGTGCCAGCAGCGGATCCCAGAGCCGGGTTGGCTACACCTTC. The full variable domain, its missing parts supplied by reference TRBV9 and TRBJ1-2, is DSGVTQTPKHLITATGQRVTLRCSPRSGDLSVYWYQQSLDQGLQFLIQYYNGEERAKGNILERFSAQQFPDLHSELNLSSLELGDSALYFCASSGSQSRVGYTFGSGTRLTVV.

The chain joins TRBV29-1 to TRBJ2-7; no definite D call. Germline-derived CDR1 and CDR2 are SQVTM and ANQGSEA. The CDR3 has 11 residues. V lost 8 bases, J lost 7 bases, and 15 bases lay in between. In DNA form, the CDR3 reads TGCAGCTTCGGCTTAGGATGGGAGCAGTACGTC. This translates into CSFGLGWEQYV.

The V and J genes are TRBV6-1 and TRBJ2-4, with D tentatively TRBD1 (6 bases). V shed 9 bases and J shed 2 bases, with 14 bases lying between them. The germline V gene encodes CDR1 MNHNS and CDR2 SASEGT. The length of the CDR3 is 14 residues. In DNA form, the CDR3 reads TGTGCCAGTCTGCAGGGGCTTCCCAAAAACATTCAGTACTTC. Translated, it gives CASLQGLPKNIQYF.

The V gene is TRBV5-4, the J gene TRBJ2-3; 8 bases are shared with TRBD2. Germline trimming cut 1 base from V and 0 bases from J; bases unmatched to any gene: 4. The CDR3 is 16 amino acids. Germline V CDR1 and CDR2: SGHNT, YYREEE (reference sequence). This CDR3 is CASSLRLAGSTDTQYF. CDR3 coding DNA: TGTGCCAGCAGCTTGCGTCTAGCGGGTAGCACAGATACGCAGTATTTT.

This sequence joins TRBV7-8 and TRBJ1-1; possible D gene TRBD1, 5 bases. Between the trimmed V and J ends, which lost 2 bases and 4 bases, there was a span of 17 bases. The germline CDR1 and CDR2 sequences are SGHVS and FQNEAQ. The CDR3 sequence is 16 residues long. The CDR3 bases are TGTGCCAGCAGCTTATCTCGGGGGTTAGGGAGCACTGAAGCTTTCTTT. It encodes CASSLSRGLGSTEAFF. Full variable domain (rest looked up from reference TRBV7-8 and TRBJ1-1): GAGVSQSPRYKVAKRGQDVALRCDPISGHVSLFWYQQALGQGPEFLTYFQNEAQLDKSGLPSDRFFAERPEGSVSTLKIQRTQQEDSAVYLCASSLSRGLGSTEAFFGQGTRLTVV.

This chain joins TRBV7-2 and TRBJ1-4; D remains unclear. Germline CDR1 is SGHTA and CDR2 is FQGNSA. There are 14 residues in the CDR3. Trimming took 0 bases from V and 3 from J, leaving 5 bases between them. The CDR3 DNA sequence: TGTGCCAGCAGCTTAGCCGGGGCTAATGAAAAACTGTTTTTT. It encodes CASSLAGANEKLFF. The full variable domain, with the rest looked up from reference TRBV7-2 and TRBJ1-4, is GAGVSQSPSNKVTEKGKDVELRCDPISGHTALYWYRQSLGQGLEFLIYFQGNSAPDKSGLPSDRFSAERTGGSVSTLTIQRTQQEDSAVYLCASSLAGANEKLFFGSGTQLSVL.